The clone carrying this T cell receptor (beta chain) was counted at least ten times. This specimen comes from a study of prognosis after radiotherapy for stage I lung cancer. The CDR3 totals 13 residues. Germline V CDR1 and CDR2: SNHLY, FYNNEI. V dropped 4 bases and J dropped 6 bases, with 9 bases sitting between them. Genomic DNA was the source, and TCR beta CDR3 was amplified from it by two-round multiplex PCR. First-round PCR employed TRBV- and TRBJ-specific primers for each gene. In TCRdb, the multiplex PCR reads were re-called with MiXCR into one record per CDR3 protein. The sample yields 20,000 to 25,000 distinct CDR3 sequences, about 40% seen once.

The rearrangement links TRBV2 to TRBJ1-4, with unresolved D. This material consisted of PBMCs, taken before or after stereotactic body radiation therapy (not recorded which). This TCR came from a donor aged 50 or older with non-small cell lung cancer. The CDR3 protein is CASSAAEDEKLFF. CDR3 bases: TGTGCCAGCAGTGCGGCAGAGGATGAAAAACTGTTTTTT.